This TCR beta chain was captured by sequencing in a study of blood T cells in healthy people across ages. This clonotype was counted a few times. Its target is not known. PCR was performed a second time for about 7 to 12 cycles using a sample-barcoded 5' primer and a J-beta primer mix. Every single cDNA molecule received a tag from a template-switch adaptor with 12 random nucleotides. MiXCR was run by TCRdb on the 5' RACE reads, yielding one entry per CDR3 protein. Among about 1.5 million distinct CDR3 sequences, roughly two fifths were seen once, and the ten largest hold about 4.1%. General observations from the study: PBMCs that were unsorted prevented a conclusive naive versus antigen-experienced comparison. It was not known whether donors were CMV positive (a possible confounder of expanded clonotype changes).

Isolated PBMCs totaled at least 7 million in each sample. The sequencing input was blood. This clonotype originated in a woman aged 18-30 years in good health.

The CDR3 nucleotides read TGCGCCAGCAGCCAAGAAAAGGGACATCTATTCACAGATACGCAGTATTTT. This gives the protein CASSQEKGHLFTDTQYF. The chain combines TRBV4-1 with TRBJ2-3, with a possible D match to TRBD1 (6 bases). Germline V gene sequence: CDR1 MGHRA, CDR2 YSYEKL. The CDR3 has 17 amino acids. Between the trimmed V and J ends, which lost 0 bases and 2 bases, there was a span of 15 bases.